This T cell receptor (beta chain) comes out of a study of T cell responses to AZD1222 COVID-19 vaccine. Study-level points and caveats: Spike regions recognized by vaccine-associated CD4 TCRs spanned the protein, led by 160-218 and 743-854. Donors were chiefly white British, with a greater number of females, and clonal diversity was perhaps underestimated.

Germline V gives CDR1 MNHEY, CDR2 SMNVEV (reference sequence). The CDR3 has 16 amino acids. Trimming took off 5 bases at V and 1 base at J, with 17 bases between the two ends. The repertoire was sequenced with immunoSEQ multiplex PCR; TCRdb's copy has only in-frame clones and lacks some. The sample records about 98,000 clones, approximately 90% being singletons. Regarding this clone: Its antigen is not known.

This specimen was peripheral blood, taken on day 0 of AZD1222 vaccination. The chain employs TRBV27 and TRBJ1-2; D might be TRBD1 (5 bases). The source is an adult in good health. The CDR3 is CASSPRDGLLNYGYTF. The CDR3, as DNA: TGTGCCAGCAGTCCGAGGGACGGACTCCTTAACTATGGCTACACCTTC.